This is a list of T cell receptor beta chains from one sample in a study of identical twins. TCRdb independently ran MiXCR on the 5' RACE reads; one entry per CDR3 protein. There are some 570,000 distinct CDR3 sequences in the sample; around 20% occur only once, and approximately 0.52% lies in the top ten. This sample also belongs to another study, concerning yellow fever vaccine responses in identical twins.

Sequencing was done on a sample of CD4+ T cells sorted from blood. The receptors come from a woman under 30 in good health. CDR3s include the opening cysteine and the closing phenylalanine or tryptophan.

v_call	j_call	cdr3_aa
TRBV20-1	TRBJ2-3	CSTHPRGPGDTQYF
TRBV2	TRBJ2-1	CASSRNTNSYNEQFF
TRBV7-9	TRBJ2-3	CASSLSRRQGTDTQYF
TRBV6-5	TRBJ2-3	CASSYAGDTQYF
TRBV2	TRBJ2-2	CASQGAAANTGELFF
TRBV28	TRBJ2-7	CASSLVAGGPYEQYF
TRBV6-1	TRBJ1-5	CASRGQETQPQHF
TRBV24-1	TRBJ1-1	CATSEGGRGNMNTEAFF
TRBV12-3/TRBV12-4	TRBJ2-1	CASTIGVASSYNEQFF
TRBV18	TRBJ2-7	CASSPPLGSYEQYF
TRBV7-9	TRBJ1-6	CASSLGQGAVGSPLHF
TRBV5-5	TRBJ2-5	CASRSLAGGETQYF
TRBV29-1	TRBJ2-1	CSASGVAGWGDEQFF
TRBV4-1	TRBJ2-2	CASSQEGVHTGELFF
TRBV6-1	TRBJ2-2	CASERKQGQANTGELFF
TRBV28	TRBJ1-2	CASRPPGMGYGYTF
TRBV10-2	TRBJ1-2	CASSVGGGRLGGYTF
TRBV20-1	TRBJ2-5	CSADPDFQETQYF
TRBV28	TRBJ2-3	CASRNDPASTDTQYF
TRBV29-1	TRBJ2-5	CSVDLGMRETQYF
TRBV7-3	TRBJ2-3	CASSLMGLAGSTDTQYF
TRBV12-3/TRBV12-4	TRBJ2-7	CASSSNTGPLNF
TRBV7-9	TRBJ2-1	CASSLGVQNREQFF
TRBV19	TRBJ2-5	CASRPTSGSLGETQYF
TRBV5-1	TRBJ1-1	CASSFDGSQNTEAFF
TRBV5-1	TRBJ2-1	CASSLGRGNNEQFF
TRBV5-1	TRBJ2-1	CASSLGRPRVINEQFF
TRBV18	TRBJ2-1	CASSPPRTEKSSYNEQFF
TRBV20-1	TRBJ2-1	CSARLASGSSYNEQFF
TRBV3-1	TRBJ2-7	CASSQAGKAGRFYEQYF
TRBV11-2	TRBJ2-3	CASSATSGGSDTQYF
TRBV3-1	TRBJ2-2	CASRLSAGGTNTGELFF
TRBV20-1	TRBJ2-1	CSASQRTLYNEQFF
TRBV6-2/TRBV6-3	TRBJ2-1	CASTLAGGRYNEQFF
TRBV20-1	TRBJ2-5	CSASQLALQETQYF
TRBV7-9	TRBJ2-1	CASSLTTGAYNEQFF
TRBV6-1	TRBJ2-4	CASSPRGFKNIQYF
TRBV28	TRBJ1-3	CASRSLGGDGNTIYF
TRBV12-3/TRBV12-4	TRBJ2-1	CASRANRGREFF
TRBV2	TRBJ1-6	CASSDEGPNNSPLHF
TRBV27	TRBJ2-2	CASSSDRSRGELFF
TRBV2	TRBJ2-3	CASSVLQGTDTQYF
TRBV12-5	TRBJ2-1	CASGPPSRNNEQFF
TRBV7-2	TRBJ2-1	CASAQKLAGRNEQFF
TRBV7-6	TRBJ1-5	CASSLEPDSNQPQHF
TRBV20-1	TRBJ2-3	CSTDGGSNLGTQYF
TRBV2	TRBJ1-1	CASSRNMGDTEAFF
TRBV12-3/TRBV12-4	TRBJ1-3	CASSLGGLGNTIYF
TRBV7-8	TRBJ2-3	CASSLSYRALLGTDTQYF
TRBV9	TRBJ2-3	CASSNPRGLGDTQYF
TRBV15	TRBJ2-1	CATSLGAGGQNEQFF
TRBV2	TRBJ2-5	CASSERAGETQYF
TRBV20-1	TRBJ1-1	CSADGQSNTEAFF
TRBV3-1	TRBJ2-5	CASSQGLAGETQYF
TRBV27	TRBJ2-1	CASRTLLAGALFNEQFF
TRBV12-3/TRBV12-4	TRBJ2-5	CASSFGGQETQYF